The 24 T cell receptor beta chains below all came from one sample that was sequenced in a study of CD8 T cells in ankylosing spondylitis. TCRdb re-analysed the 5' RACE reads in MiXCR, keeping a single row per CDR3 protein. The table includes some 140,000 distinct CDR3 sequences, about 7% detected once. Sequenced input: blood, either unsorted or a sorted T cell fraction (not recorded which). These TCRs come from a female donor with ankylosing spondylitis or in good health (not recorded which).

This clonotype was observed at least ten times. The chain has TRBV7-8 and TRBJ2-2, with D unclear. Germline values: CDR1 SGHVS, CDR2 FQNEAQ. CDR3 length: 13 amino acids. Trimming removed 5 bases from V and 4 bases from J, with 8 bases in between. The CDR3 DNA is TGTGCCAGCAGCCCGCTCAGCACCGGGGAGCTGTTTTTT. It is translated as CASSPLSTGELFF. Variable domain in full (rest from reference TRBV7-8 and TRBJ2-2): GAGVSQSPRYKVAKRGQDVALRCDPISGHVSLFWYQQALGQGPEFLTYFQNEAQLDKSGLPSDRFFAERPEGSVSTLKIQRTQQEDSAVYLCASSPLSTGELFFGEGSRLTVL.

In its sample, this clonotype was seen many times. This sequence joins TRBV29-1 and TRBJ1-1; 8 bases align to TRBD1. The germline V gene has CDR1 SQVTM and CDR2 ANQGSEA. The CDR3 extends over 13 amino acids. V shed 7 bases and J 6 bases; nucleotides not matched to a gene: 10. CDR3 sequence: CSDSPGQASEAFF. As DNA, the CDR3 is TGCAGCGATAGCCCGGGACAGGCCTCTGAAGCTTTCTTT.

This clonotype has ten or more counts. This rearrangement joins TRBV6-1 to TRBJ1-1; weak D call: TRBD1 (5 bases). CDR1 is MNHNS, CDR2 SASEGT, per germline. V shed 2 bases and J shed 4 bases, with 8 bases lying between them. The CDR3 is 13 amino acids. The DNA for the CDR3 is TGTGCCAGCAGTGAATGGAGGGGCACTGAAGCTTTCTTT. Its protein product is CASSEWRGTEAFF.

In this sample, this clonotype turned up many times. The V and J genes are TRBV25-1 and TRBJ1-1, with 10 bases that match TRBD1. The CDR3 spans 15 residues. The trim removed 3 bases at V and 3 bases at J, leaving 4 bases unmatched. From germline, CDR1 is MGHDK and CDR2 SYGVNS. As DNA, the CDR3 is TGTGCCAGCAGTGATACGGGACAGGGGTACACTGAAGCTTTCTTT. It encodes CASSDTGQGYTEAFF.

This clonotype was detected ten times or more. The V and J genes are TRBV6-5 and TRBJ1-6, with D uncertain. The germline V gene has CDR1 MNHEY and CDR2 SVGAGI. The CDR3 extends over 14 amino acids. V was cut by 0 bases and J by 10 bases, with 10 bases left in between. The CDR3 protein is CASSYSPGGSPLHF. The CDR3, as DNA: TGTGCCAGCAGTTACTCACCCGGCGGGTCACCCCTCCACTTT.

This clonotype has at least ten counts. The V and J genes are TRBV7-2 and TRBJ2-7; TRBD1 matches at 9 bases. CDR1 is SGHTA, CDR2 FQGNSA, per germline. The CDR3 extends over 17 amino acids. V dropped 4 bases and J dropped 4; count of bases not matched to a gene: 14. The chain's CDR3 is CASSSSFSTGGRYEQYF. CDR3 sequence (DNA): TGTGCCAGCAGCTCCTCATTCTCGACAGGGGGACGATACGAGCAGTACTTC.

This clonotype was recorded many times. The chain employs TRBV6-5 and TRBJ1-2; TRBD1 aligns across 8 bases. The ends lost 5 bases at V and 3 bases at J; junction bases unmatched: 8. The CDR3 length is 15 residues. Germline V lookup: CDR1 MNHEY, CDR2 SVGAGI. The CDR3 nucleotides read TGTGCCAGCAGTCGTCCCTCGACAGGGGACTATGGCTACACCTTC. Its translation: CASSRPSTGDYGYTF.

This clonotype has ten or more counts. V usage is TRBV28 and J usage is TRBJ2-5; 8 bases align to TRBD2. This CDR3 spans 15 amino acids. Germline V gene data show CDR1 as MDHEN and CDR2 as SYDVKM. V shed 6 bases and J 5 bases; nucleotides not matched to a gene: 11. The CDR3 region has the DNA TGTGCCAGCAGCGCCCCGGGGGGGCCAGGGGAGACCCAGTACTTC. As protein: CASSAPGGPGETQYF.

This clonotype came up many times. In DNA, the CDR3 is TGTGCCAGCAGCTACAGGGCAGATAATGAAAAACTGTTTTTT. Protein sequence: CASSYRADNEKLFF. The J gene is TRBJ1-4, the V gene TRBV7-2; perhaps TRBD1 as D (6 bases). This CDR3 is 14 amino acids long. From germline, CDR1 is SGHTA and CDR2 FQGNSA. The V gene lost 4 bases and the J gene lost 4 bases, with 10 bases spanning the gap.

This clonotype was picked up many times. The chain couples TRBV7-9 to TRBJ1-6; D gene uncertain. The germline gives CDR1 SEHNR, CDR2 FQNEAQ (reference sequence). The CDR3 length is 13 residues. Trimming took off 5 bases at V and 8 bases at J, with 10 bases between the two ends. The CDR3 is CASSPDHDSPLHF. The CDR3 nucleotides read TGTGCCAGCAGCCCGGACCACGATTCACCCCTCCACTTT.

The J gene is TRBJ1-5, the V gene TRBV7-9, with no clear D. The germline V gene has CDR1 SEHNR and CDR2 FQNEAQ (reference sequence). This CDR3 region has 14 residues. The germline V and J ends were trimmed by 1 base and 7 bases, with 11 bases remaining between them. CDR3 sequence (DNA): TGTGCCAGCAGCTTAGTGGGTGGCGGCCAGCCCCAGCATTTT. Protein product: CASSLVGGGQPQHF.

This clonotype occurred many times. This chain joins TRBV24-1 and TRBJ2-3; 7 nucleotides agree with TRBD1. The CDR3 runs 17 residues. Looked up from germline, CDR1 is KGHDR and CDR2 is SFDVKD. J lost 3 bases, V lost 3 bases, and 11 bases had no gene match. The CDR3 nucleotides are TGTGCCACCAGTGATCCAGAGCAGGGGGTGGGGACAGATACGCAGTATTTT. Translating gives CATSDPEQGVGTDTQYF.

Ten or more counts support this clonotype. This chain joins TRBV12-3 or TRBV12-4 and TRBJ2-5, with D perhaps TRBD2 (6 bases). The CDR3 has 15 residues. Trimming took off 5 bases at V and 3 bases at J, with 16 bases between the two ends. The CDR3 DNA is TGTGCCAGCAGTGACCGGGACTGGAATAAAGAGACCCAGTACTTC. Amino acid sequence: CASSDRDWNKETQYF.

In its sample, this clonotype was seen a few times. The CDR3 nucleotides read TGTGCCAGCAGCATAACAACAGGGAGGAGGGGTACAGATACGCAGTATTTT. Encoded protein: CASSITTGRRGTDTQYF. This chain links TRBV7-2 with TRBJ2-3; perhaps D is TRBD1 or TRBD2 (6 bases each). Trimming shortened V by 5 bases and J by 3 bases, and 21 bases separated the two germline ends. The CDR3 totals 17 residues. The V gene's germline CDR1 is SGHTA and CDR2 FQGNSA.

This clonotype showed up just a few times. The V and J genes are TRBV27 and TRBJ1-1, with unresolved D. Germline CDR1 reads MNHEY; CDR2 reads SMNVEV (reference sequence). Deletions cut 3 bases from V and 7 bases from J, with 12 bases between. This CDR3 is built from 13 residues. The CDR3 loop reads CASSFRRQSEAFF. The CDR3 region has the DNA TGTGCCAGCAGTTTTAGGCGCCAGAGTGAAGCTTTCTTT.

This clonotype showed up many times. The chain is built from TRBV29-1 and TRBJ2-1; D is unresolved. V was clipped by 4 bases and J by 8 bases, with 12 bases between them. This CDR3 is 12 amino acids long. The germline CDR1 and CDR2 sequences are SQVTM and ANQGSEA. The CDR3 spells CSVGLSSYEQFF. The CDR3 DNA reads as TGCAGCGTTGGTCTTAGTTCGTATGAGCAGTTCTTC.

This clonotype has a count of ten or more. The chain has TRBV12-3 or TRBV12-4 and TRBJ1-1; D is possibly TRBD1 (6 bases). Trimming stripped 4 bases from V and 6 bases from J, with 12 bases between. The CDR3 loop spans 13 amino acids. The DNA for the CDR3 is TGTGCCAGCAGTTCGACAGGTGGGTCTGAAGCTTTCTTT. This gives the protein CASSSTGGSEAFF.

This clonotype occurred a few times. The rearrangement links TRBV7-9 to TRBJ2-7; D is perhaps TRBD1 (6 bases). V gave up 4 bases and J gave up 3 bases, with 22 bases separating them. Germline CDR1 is SEHNR and CDR2 is FQNEAQ (reference sequence). There are 17 residues in the CDR3. In DNA, the CDR3 is TGTGCCAGCAGCTCCGACCCGGGACACCTACTCTACTACGAGCAGTACTTC. This sequence encodes CASSSDPGHLLYYEQYF. The full variable domain, rest sourced from reference TRBV7-9 and TRBJ2-7, is DTGVSQNPRHKITKRGQNVTFRCDPISEHNRLYWYRQTLGQGPEFLTYFQNEAQLEKSRLLSDRFSAERPKGSFSTLEIQRTEQGDSAMYLCASSSDPGHLLYYEQYFGPGTRLTVT.

The table lists this clonotype with a few counts. The rearrangement joins TRBV7-2 to TRBJ2-7; D may be TRBD1 (6 bases). The CDR3 is 15 amino acids. CDR1 and CDR2 from the germline V gene are SGHTA and FQGNSA. Trimming removed 5 bases at V and 1 base at J, with 15 bases between. CDR3 amino acids: CASSTDRDTSYEQYF. For the CDR3, the DNA is TGTGCCAGCAGCACCGACCGGGACACTTCCTACGAGCAGTACTTC. The full variable domain, in which reference TRBV7-2 and TRBJ2-7 provide the parts outside the CDR3, is GAGVSQSPSNKVTEKGKDVELRCDPISGHTALYWYRQSLGQGLEFLIYFQGNSAPDKSGLPSDRFSAERTGGSVSTLTIQRTQQEDSAVYLCASSTDRDTSYEQYFGPGTRLTVT.

This clonotype came up many times. The V and J genes are TRBV20-1 and TRBJ1-2; a possible D gene is TRBD1 (6 bases). The CDR3 is 13 amino acids. Germline assignment: CDR1 DFQATT and CDR2 SNEGSKA (reference sequence). Trimming pared 3 bases from V and 13 bases from J, leaving 21 bases between. The CDR3 spells CSASDEDRSSSTF. CDR3 coding DNA: TGCAGTGCTAGCGATGAAGACAGGAGCTCCAGCACCTTC.

This clonotype has a count of ten or more. This chain joins TRBV12-5 and TRBJ2-7; TRBD1 matches 7 bases. With 1 base clipped from V and 5 bases from J, the junction kept 8 bases outside the gene matches. CDR1 LGHNT and CDR2 FRNRAP come from the germline V gene. The CDR3 length is 15 residues. The CDR3 region is CASGLGNRGVDEQYF. CDR3 in DNA: TGTGCTAGTGGTTTGGGGAACAGGGGAGTCGACGAGCAGTACTTC.

This clonotype was counted many times. The CDR3 bases are TGTGCCAGCAGCCAAGTTCGGTCGCGGAATGAGCAGTTCTTC. It specifies CASSQVRSRNEQFF. This chain links TRBV3-1 with TRBJ2-1, with D hard to call. Trimming took off 1 base at V and 7 bases at J, with 11 bases between the two ends. This CDR3 is 14 amino acids long. The germline V gene encodes CDR1 LGHDT and CDR2 YNNKEL (reference sequence).

The chain combines TRBV11-3 with TRBJ2-3, with a tentative D call TRBD2 (5 bases). CDR3 length equals 15 residues. Germline CDR1 reads SGHNT; CDR2 reads YENEEA. Trimming removed 5 bases at V and 4 bases at J, with 16 bases between. The CDR3 spells CASSASVSAADTQYF. The CDR3 DNA sequence: TGTGCCAGCAGCGCCTCGGTCTCAGCGGCAGATACGCAGTATTTT.

In regard to this clonotype: No DNA is shown, since the ends of the CDR3 on it are uncertain; the CDR3 is the one TCRdb lists. The V gene is TRBV20-1, the J gene TRBJ2-3; the table's TRBD1 call for D was not verified on the DNA. Germline V gene lookup returns CDR1 DFQATT and CDR2 SNEGSKA (reference sequence). Termini included, the CDR3 measures 19 amino acids. The CDR3 is CSATAVLVPSGGGTDTQYF.